The subject of this entry is one TCR beta chain. This record belongs to a study of Ad26.COV2.S vaccination and SARS-CoV-2 variants. Looked up from germline, CDR1 is SGHAT and CDR2 is FQNNGV. Trimming cost V 1 base and J 4 bases, with 22 bases left between them. This CDR3 spans 18 amino acids. Here immunoSEQ multiplex PCR was the method, and the copy in TCRdb shows in-frame clones only, minus some. The sample consists of about 380,000 clones, 83% of them appearing once. Treatment: around 19 received Ad26.COV2.S at low or high dose, single or two shots; roughly five received placebo; per-sample allocation not given. The study sampled participants on day 63 after the first vaccine or placebo injection.

The chain joins TRBV11-2 to TRBJ1-2; perhaps TRBD1 as D (6 bases). Material: peripheral blood, obtained in a trial of Ad26.COV2.S vaccine versus placebo. This receptor was identified in a person between 18 and 65 years old who received the Ad26.COV2.S COVID-19 vaccine or a placebo. The CDR3 coding sequence is TGTGCCAGCAGCTTAGTGACAGGCCCACCCCTGGGCTCCTATGGCTACACCTTC. Translation: CASSLVTGPPLGSYGYTF. Drawing the rest from reference TRBV11-2 and TRBJ1-2, the complete variable domain is EAGVAQSPRYKIIEKRQSVAFWCNPISGHATLYWYQQILGQGPKLLIQFQNNGVVDDSQLPKDRFSAERLKGVDSTLKIQPAKLEDSAVYLCASSLVTGPPLGSYGYTFGSGTRLTVV.